The 14 T cell receptor beta chains reported below all come from one sample, sequenced in a study of blood T cell repertoires in COVID-19. Sequencing was performed with immunoSEQ multiplex PCR; in TCRdb, only in-frame clones are kept and a portion is missing. In the table there are some 110,000 clones, roughly 78% of which are singletons. Sample: peripheral blood. The receptors originated from a man aged 55 to 70 with active or convalescent COVID-19.

This chain connects TRBV5-8 to TRBJ2-3, with D hard to call. Between the trimmed V and J ends, which lost 2 bases and 2 bases, there was a span of 12 bases. Germline CDR1 is SGHTS and CDR2 is YDEGEE. This CDR3 contains 15 residues. CDR3 protein: CASSFLSLDTDTQYF. The DNA of the CDR3 is TGTGCCAGCAGCTTCTTATCATTAGACACAGATACGCAGTATTTT. Together with reference TRBV5-8 and TRBJ2-3, the CDR3 gives the full variable domain: EAGVTQSPTHLIKTRGQQATLRCSPISGHTSVYWYQQALGLGLQFLLWYDEGEERNRGNFPPRFSGRQFPNYSSELNVNALELEDSALYLCASSFLSLDTDTQYFGPGTRLTVL.

The chain uses TRBV3-1 (or the pseudogene TRBV3-2) and TRBJ2-7, with D possibly being TRBD2 (5 bases). V was clipped by 3 bases and J by 0 bases, with 6 bases between them. CDR1 is LGHDT and CDR2 is YNNKEL in the germline V gene (reference sequence). CDR3 length: 13 residues. CDR3 nucleotides: TGTGCCAGCAGCCATCGGGACTCCTACGAGCAGTACTTC. It yields the protein CASSHRDSYEQYF.

The chain links TRBV19 to TRBJ1-5, with no clear D. Trimming shortened V by 5 bases and J by 5 bases, and 7 bases separated the two germline ends. Germline V gene data show CDR1 as LNHDA and CDR2 as SQIVND (reference sequence). The CDR3 length is 12 residues. Here the CDR3 DNA reads TGTGCCAGTAGTCTCGGTTATCAGCCCCAGCATTTT. This gives the protein CASSLGYQPQHF. The full variable domain, completed using reference TRBV19 and TRBJ1-5, is DGGITQSPKYLFRKEGQNVTLSCEQNLNHDAMYWYRQDPGQGLRLIYYSQIVNDFQKGDIAEGYSVSREKKESFPLTVTSAQKNPTAFYLCASSLGYQPQHFGDGTRLSIL.

The CDR3 here is CASRLQGTEWGYTF. The CDR3 DNA reads TGTGCCAGCAGACTACAGGGGACAGAATGGGGCTACACCTTC. V gene TRBV27 combines with J gene TRBJ1-2; 7 bases align to TRBD1. The J segment lost 8 bases and the V segment lost 6 bases, leaving 12 bases of the junction unmatched. The CDR3 is 14 amino acids. CDR1 MNHEY and CDR2 SMNVEV come from the germline V gene (reference sequence).

The CDR3 sequence is CASSLAYGRGNSNQPQHF. The CDR3 bases are TGTGCCAGCAGCTTGGCCTACGGACGGGGAAATAGCAATCAGCCCCAGCATTTT. The chain couples TRBV7-8 to TRBJ1-5; no definite D call. V was shortened by 3 bases and J by 0 bases, with 18 bases between the two germline ends. The CDR3 covers 18 residues. Per the germline V gene, CDR1 is SGHVS and CDR2 is FQNEAQ. Combining the CDR3 with reference TRBV7-8 and TRBJ1-5 gives the whole variable domain GAGVSQSPRYKVAKRGQDVALRCDPISGHVSLFWYQQALGQGPEFLTYFQNEAQLDKSGLPSDRFFAERPEGSVSTLKIQRTQQEDSAVYLCASSLAYGRGNSNQPQHFGDGTRLSIL.

The chain employs TRBV14 and TRBJ2-5, with D uncertain. The V gene lost 2 bases and the J gene lost 0 bases, with 7 bases spanning the gap. Germline values: CDR1 SGHDN, CDR2 FVKESK. CDR3 length equals 14 residues. The CDR3 DNA follows: TGTGCCAGCAGCCAAAGGAGAGACCAAGAGACCCAGTACTTC. This gives the protein CASSQRRDQETQYF.

The chain has TRBV7-2 and TRBJ2-3; no reliable D call. The ends were cut back, 5 bases at V and 6 bases at J, with 12 bases in the middle. The germline gives CDR1 SGHTA, CDR2 FQGNSA. CDR3 length: 13 residues. The CDR3 nucleotides read TGTGCCAGCAGCCCCTTTAAGACTGATACGCAGTATTTT. Amino acids: CASSPFKTDTQYF. Full variable domain (rest looked up from reference TRBV7-2 and TRBJ2-3): GAGVSQSPSNKVTEKGKDVELRCDPISGHTALYWYRQSLGQGLEFLIYFQGNSAPDKSGLPSDRFSAERTGGSVSTLTIQRTQQEDSAVYLCASSPFKTDTQYFGPGTRLTVL.

The rearrangement joins TRBV7-9 to TRBJ2-7; 7 nucleotides line up with TRBD1. V was pared by 5 bases and J by 2 bases, with 6 bases of the junction left unmatched. Germline CDR1 reads SEHNR; CDR2 reads FQNEAQ (reference sequence). This CDR3 spans 14 amino acids. CDR3 amino acids: CASSLQTGPYEQYF. CDR3 sequence (DNA): TGTGCCAGCAGCCTACAGACAGGGCCCTACGAGCAGTACTTC.

This clone has only a few counts. The chain carries TRBV20-1 and TRBJ2-7; 7 bases are a match to TRBD1. Looked up from germline, CDR1 is DFQATT and CDR2 is SNEGSKA (reference sequence). With V trimmed by 3 bases and J by 5 bases, 4 bases remained unmatched. This CDR3 comprises 12 residues. Written as DNA, the CDR3 is TGCAGTGCTAGTATAGGGGGCGACGAGCAGTACTTC. Amino acid sequence: CSASIGGDEQYF.

This clone was seen once. The rearrangement uses TRBV5-1 and TRBJ2-7; possibly TRBD1 for D (6 bases). The CDR3 covers 13 residues. Germline V gene lookup returns CDR1 SGHRS and CDR2 YFSETQ. V was cut by 7 bases and J by 4 bases, with 15 bases left in between. Here the CDR3 reads CASSRDTPYEQYF. Written as DNA, the CDR3 is TGCGCCAGCTCCCGGGACACCCCATACGAGCAGTACTTC.

The V gene is TRBV3-1 (or the pseudogene TRBV3-2), the J gene TRBJ1-2, with a weak D call TRBD1 (6 bases). V was pared by 7 bases and J by 9 bases, with 18 bases between. CDR3 length: 13 amino acids. CDR1 and CDR2 from the germline V gene are LGHDT and YNNKEL (reference sequence). The CDR3 reads CASNYGGQPSYTF. CDR3 bases: TGTGCCAGCAATTACGGAGGACAGCCGAGCTACACCTTC.

The chain links TRBV7-9 to TRBJ2-7; 15 bases align to TRBD2. This CDR3 has 19 amino acids. From germline, CDR1 is SEHNR and CDR2 FQNEAQ (reference sequence). The trim removed 4 bases at V and 2 bases at J, leaving 12 bases unmatched. CDR3 residues: CASSSPPGLAGGGPYEQYF. The CDR3 nucleotides are TGTGCCAGCAGCTCCCCGCCGGGACTAGCGGGAGGAGGACCCTACGAGCAGTACTTC. Looking up the rest from reference TRBV7-9 and TRBJ2-7 gives the full variable domain: DTGVSQNPRHKITKRGQNVTFRCDPISEHNRLYWYRQTLGQGPEFLTYFQNEAQLEKSRLLSDRFSAERPKGSFSTLEIQRTEQGDSAMYLCASSSPPGLAGGGPYEQYFGPGTRLTVT.

Here the CDR3 DNA reads TGTGCCAGCAGCTTAGGAGGGGGGGTTACACCCCTCCACTTT. It translates to CASSLGGGVTPLHF. The chain carries TRBV7-8 and TRBJ1-6, with D possibly being TRBD1 (6 bases). CDR1 is SGHVS, CDR2 FQNEAQ, per germline. Trimming left V 1 base short and J 11 bases short, with 12 bases between. The CDR3 totals 14 residues. The variable domain in full, completed from reference TRBV7-8 and TRBJ1-6, reads GAGVSQSPRYKVAKRGQDVALRCDPISGHVSLFWYQQALGQGPEFLTYFQNEAQLDKSGLPSDRFFAERPEGSVSTLKIQRTQQEDSAVYLCASSLGGGVTPLHFGNGTRLTVT.

The V and J genes are TRBV29-1 and TRBJ2-5; 11 nucleotides line up with TRBD1. CDR3 length: 14 amino acids. V lost 1 base, J lost 2 bases, and 0 bases stayed unmatched. Germline loops: CDR1 SQVTM, CDR2 ANQGSEA. CDR3 sequence: CSVEGDRGQETQYF. Here the CDR3 DNA reads TGCAGCGTTGAAGGGGACAGGGGGCAAGAGACCCAGTACTTC.